The clone carrying this TCR beta chain has just a few counts. What it recognizes is unknown. The data derive from a study of beta chain features in type 1 diabetes. Sorted CD4+ subsets: naive, central memory, regulatory, stem cell-like memory (CD45RO/CCR7/CD25/CD127/CD95/CD27 panel). Trimming left V 5 bases short and J 5 bases short, with 9 bases between. Germline CDR1 is MNHEY and CDR2 is SVGAGI. There are 12 residues in the CDR3. The whole isolated RNA underwent reverse transcription, so sequencing captured expressed TCRB transcripts. Assay used: immunoSEQ multiplex PCR; TCRdb lists only in-frame clones, some missing. The data show about 900,000 clones, about a sixth seen once. Whole-study results and caveats: VDJ junctions in type 1 diabetes patients carried more deletions and fewer insertions.

This TCR was recovered from a woman younger than 35 in good health. The material sequenced was naive CD4+ T cells from blood. J is TRBJ1-1 and V is TRBV6-5; D uncertain. In DNA form, the CDR3 reads TGTGCCAGCAGTACCAGAGGGACTGAAGCTTTCTTT. Its protein product is CASSTRGTEAFF.